The 24 T cell receptor beta chains presented below share a single source sample, sequenced in a study of regulatory dendritic cells for organ transplantation. Sorted subsets were CFSE-labeled and cultured less than six days with allogeneic dendritic cells. No cognate antigen is known for these TCRs. Sequencing used immunoSEQ multiplex PCR; TCRdb keeps in-frame clones, though not all of them. There are some 13,000 clones in the sample; more than 75% occur only once, and roughly 0.98% lies in the top ten. The sample was naive CD8+ T cells from blood cultured with regulatory dendritic cells. Subset described: CD45RA+ naive T cells. Receptors originate from a human donor in good health.

The chain employs TRBV7-9 and TRBJ2-7, with D possibly being TRBD1 (5 bases). Trimming took 4 bases from V and 3 from J, leaving 13 bases between them. The CDR3 runs to 14 residues. Germline CDR1 is SEHNR and CDR2 is FQNEAQ (reference sequence). The CDR3 region is CASSSLDRGYEQYF. The CDR3 DNA follows: TGTGCCAGCAGCTCCCTCGACAGAGGCTACGAGCAGTACTTC.

This chain links TRBV9 with TRBJ1-3, with no clear D. The CDR3 has 16 amino acids. Germline CDR1 and CDR2: SGDLS and YYNGEE. The V end was cut by 4 bases, the J end by 0 bases, with 14 bases between. The CDR3 DNA sequence: TGTGCCAGCAGCCCGACCCCCGGGAACTCTGGAAACACCATATATTTT. This encodes CASSPTPGNSGNTIYF.

The CDR3 region has the DNA TGTGCCAGCTCACTAGTACCAGGGACAGGGGACCTACGACTGAACACTGAAGCTTTCTTT. Protein sequence: CASSLVPGTGDLRLNTEAFF. V is TRBV18 and J is TRBJ1-1; 10 nucleotides agree with TRBD1. V was clipped by 4 bases and J by 0 bases; unmatched bases: 17. Germline CDR1 reads KGHSH; CDR2 reads LQKENI. The CDR3 covers 20 residues.

The rearrangement links TRBV11-2 to TRBJ2-1, with D maybe TRBD1 (5 bases). The CDR3 has 15 residues. The ends were cut back, 5 bases at V and 8 bases at J, with 19 bases in the middle. Germline V CDR1 and CDR2: SGHAT, FQNNGV. CDR3 bases: TGTGCCAGCAGCCCAGGCAGGGTGAAATACGATGAGCAGTTCTTC. Translation: CASSPGRVKYDEQFF.

The chain uses TRBV25-1 and TRBJ1-6; possible D gene TRBD1, 5 bases. Germline V gene sequence: CDR1 MGHDK, CDR2 SYGVNS. This CDR3 contains 16 residues. The V and J ends lost 6 bases and 0 bases respectively, with 12 bases between them. As DNA, the CDR3 is TGTGCCAGCAGGCCGGCAGGGATCTCCTATAATTCACCCCTCCACTTT. Residues: CASRPAGISYNSPLHF.

V is TRBV9 and J is TRBJ2-7; the D gene is possibly TRBD2 (7 bases). The germline V and J ends were trimmed by 4 bases and 4 bases, with 18 bases remaining between them. The CDR3 has 15 residues. The germline V gene has CDR1 SGDLS and CDR2 YYNGEE. The CDR3 protein is CASSQTGGAFYEQYF. The CDR3 DNA is TGTGCCAGCAGCCAGACGGGGGGCGCATTTTACGAGCAGTACTTC.

The genes are TRBV4-3 and TRBJ1-2; no clear D. The V end was cut by 0 bases, the J end by 3 bases, with 8 bases between. Germline-derived CDR1 and CDR2 are LGHNA and YSLEER. CDR3 length: 14 residues. The CDR3: CASSQDNGYYGYTF. The CDR3 DNA is TGCGCCAGCAGCCAAGATAATGGCTACTATGGCTACACCTTC.

This clone occurred a few times. The V and J genes are TRBV5-5 and TRBJ2-7, with D perhaps matching TRBD1 (6 bases). Trimming took off 4 bases at V and 1 base at J, with 12 bases between the two ends. The CDR3 totals 14 residues. Per germline, CDR1 SGHKS and CDR2 YYEKEE (reference sequence). In nucleotides, the CDR3 is TGTGCCAGCAGCCCCTTACAGGGTTCCTACGAGCAGTACTTC. The encoded protein is CASSPLQGSYEQYF. The full variable domain, completed using reference TRBV5-5 and TRBJ2-7, is DAGVTQSPTHLIKTRGQQVTLRCSPISGHKSVSWYQQVLGQGPQFIFQYYEKEERGRGNFPDRFSARQFPNYSSELNVNALLLGDSALYLCASSPLQGSYEQYFGPGTRLTVT.

The CDR3, as DNA: TGTGCCAGCAGTATACGGGATACGCAGTATTTT. Translation: CASSIRDTQYF. V and J are TRBV27 and TRBJ2-3; no clear D gene. CDR3 size: 11 residues. Trimming removed 5 bases at V and 6 bases at J, with 6 bases between. Germline CDR1 is MNHEY and CDR2 is SMNVEV (reference sequence).

This clone occurred a few times. The V and J genes are TRBV19 and TRBJ1-1, with D hard to call. Germline loops: CDR1 LNHDA, CDR2 SQIVND (reference sequence). The CDR3 consists of 13 residues. Trimming took off 5 bases at V and 3 bases at J, with 10 bases between the two ends. CDR3 protein: CASSSQWYTEAFF. The CDR3 nucleotides are TGTGCCAGTAGTTCCCAGTGGTACACTGAAGCTTTCTTT.

The V gene is TRBV4-1, the J gene TRBJ1-3, with D possibly TRBD1 on 6 matching bases. The V end lost 0 bases, the J end lost 0 bases, and 24 bases lay between the germline ends. The CDR3 consists of 21 residues. Germline loops: CDR1 MGHRA, CDR2 YSYEKL. The CDR3 loop reads CASSQDGGARAGDPSGNTIYF. For the CDR3, the DNA is TGCGCCAGCAGCCAAGATGGGGGGGCCCGGGCAGGGGACCCCTCTGGAAACACCATATATTTT.

V is TRBV4-2 and J is TRBJ1-3; D call uncertain. V was trimmed by 0 bases and J by 8 bases, leaving 17 bases between them. Germline assignment: CDR1 LGHNA and CDR2 YNFKEQ. The CDR3 totals 16 residues. The CDR3 coding sequence is TGTGCCAGCAGCCAAGACTCATTGGCGGAGGGAGACACCATATATTTT. This codes for CASSQDSLAEGDTIYF.

This chain joins TRBV4-1 and TRBJ1-1, with TRBD1 as a possible D gene (5 bases). This CDR3 is 15 amino acids long. Germline loops: CDR1 MGHRA, CDR2 YSYEKL. V shed 0 bases and J shed 6 bases, with 14 bases lying between them. CDR3 sequence reads: CASSQDRVFGSEAFF. The CDR3 nucleotides read TGCGCCAGCAGCCAAGACAGGGTATTCGGGTCTGAAGCTTTCTTT.

This clone was recorded a few times. The rearrangement uses TRBV6-5 and TRBJ2-2; perhaps TRBD1 as D (5 bases). Germline CDR1 MNHEY, CDR2 SVGAGI. Deletions cut 0 bases from V and 5 bases from J, with 7 bases between. CDR3 length: 14 amino acids. DNA for the CDR3: TGTGCCAGCAGTTACTCCTCAGGGACCGGGGAGCTGTTTTTT. Translated, it gives CASSYSSGTGELFF.

J is TRBJ1-1 and V is TRBV7-9; D gene unclear. The V end lost 2 bases, the J end lost 5 bases, and 6 bases lay between the germline ends. Germline-derived CDR1 and CDR2 are SEHNR and FQNEAQ (reference sequence). The CDR3 contains 12 residues. The CDR3 region is CASSLLRTEAFF. CDR3 coding DNA: TGTGCCAGCAGCTTACTGAGGACTGAAGCTTTCTTT.

This rearrangement joins TRBV29-1 to TRBJ2-2; TRBD1 agrees at 11 bases. CDR3 size: 17 residues. The junction had 6 bases not matched to a gene; V was cut back by 3 bases and J by 0 bases. Germline V gene sequence: CDR1 SQVTM, CDR2 ANQGSEA. CDR3 in amino acids: CSVEAPGQGANTGELFF. CDR3 in DNA: TGCAGCGTTGAGGCTCCGGGACAGGGGGCGAACACCGGGGAGCTGTTTTTT.

The chain combines TRBV9 with TRBJ1-1, with TRBD1 matching over 8 bases. V was clipped by 2 bases and J by 4 bases; unmatched bases: 7. This CDR3 region has 15 residues. Germline CDR1 is SGDLS and CDR2 is YYNGEE. CDR3 sequence: CASSVAGQGSTEAFF. The DNA for the CDR3 is TGTGCCAGCAGCGTTGCTGGACAGGGATCCACTGAAGCTTTCTTT.

This chain uses TRBV5-6 with TRBJ2-7, with TRBD2 matching over 7 bases. The CDR3 totals 14 residues. Unmatched junction bases numbered 8, after V lost 4 bases and J lost 4 bases. Per germline, CDR1 SGHDT and CDR2 YYEEEE. The chain's CDR3 is CASSVGLAEYEQYF. CDR3 coding DNA: TGTGCCAGCAGCGTTGGGCTAGCGGAATACGAGCAGTACTTC. Complete variable domain (other parts from reference TRBV5-6 and TRBJ2-7): DAGVTQSPTHLIKTRGQQVTLRCSPKSGHDTVSWYQQALGQGPQFIFQYYEEEERQRGNFPDRFSGHQFPNYSSELNVNALLLGDSALYLCASSVGLAEYEQYFGPGTRLTVT.

This clone showed up just a few times. The genes are TRBV27 and TRBJ1-2; tentative D call: TRBD1 (6 bases). Trimming took 7 bases from V and 7 from J, leaving 22 bases between them. The CDR3 is 15 residues long. Germline V CDR1 and CDR2: MNHEY, SMNVEV (reference sequence). The CDR3 sequence: CASTSWGQGMRGYTF. CDR3 DNA: TGTGCCAGCACCTCTTGGGGGCAGGGAATGCGTGGCTACACCTTC.

The chain links TRBV5-6 to TRBJ2-7, with D tentatively TRBD1 (5 bases). The germline V gene has CDR1 SGHDT and CDR2 YYEEEE. This CDR3 spans 13 amino acids. V was pared by 3 bases and J by 0 bases, with 7 bases between. CDR3 sequence: CASSSDSSYEQYF. CDR3 coding DNA: TGTGCCAGCAGCTCAGACAGCTCCTACGAGCAGTACTTC.

A few counts support this clone. The chain recombines TRBV11-3 with TRBJ2-5; TRBD2 agrees at 7 bases. With V trimmed by 3 bases and J by 0 bases, 4 bases remained unmatched. Germline lookup yields CDR1 SGHNT and CDR2 YENEEA. This CDR3 comprises 15 residues. The chain's CDR3 is CASSLLSGYQETQYF. The CDR3 DNA reads as TGTGCCAGCAGCTTGCTTAGCGGGTACCAAGAGACCCAGTACTTC.

The rearrangement joins TRBV18 to TRBJ2-7; 9 positions match TRBD1. Germline CDR1 and CDR2: KGHSH and LQKENI. V lost 5 bases, J lost 1 base, and 6 bases stayed unmatched. The CDR3 sequence is 15 residues long. The chain's CDR3 is CASSTGTGTSYEQYF. CDR3 DNA: TGTGCCAGCTCAACCGGGACAGGGACTTCCTACGAGCAGTACTTC.

The chain has TRBV29-1 and TRBJ2-1, with D possibly being TRBD1 (6 bases). Germline CDR1 SQVTM, CDR2 ANQGSEA. The CDR3 is made up of 14 amino acids. V dropped 0 bases and J dropped 7 bases, with 13 bases sitting between them. The CDR3 region is CSVEDGRGRNEQFF. CDR3 DNA: TGCAGCGTTGAAGATGGCAGGGGACGGAATGAGCAGTTCTTC.

This clone was found a few times. The rearrangement joins TRBV27 to TRBJ2-2, with D possibly being TRBD2 (6 bases). V shed 6 bases and J shed 5 bases, with 16 bases lying between them. CDR1 is MNHEY and CDR2 is SMNVEV in the germline V gene (reference sequence). The CDR3 is 15 amino acids. In nucleotides, the CDR3 is TGTGCCAGCAGGGGGCGGGGACCGGGGACCGGGGAGCTGTTTTTT. Encoded protein: CASRGRGPGTGELFF.